The 10 T cell receptor beta chains below all came from one sample that was sequenced in a study of neurological immune-mediated disorders. TCRdb reprocessed the 5' RACE reads with MiXCR, giving one entry per CDR3 protein. Of 95,000 or so distinct CDR3 sequences listed, 3.5% are singletons. The source material was PBMCs. Receptors were obtained from a woman between 18 and 30 years old with multiple sclerosis.

This clonotype was seen at least ten times. The chain is built from TRBV12-3 or TRBV12-4 and TRBJ2-2; TRBD2 agrees at 13 bases. V shed 7 bases, J shed 6 bases, and the junction held 5 bases outside the gene matches. This CDR3 is 15 amino acids long. CDR3 bases: TGTGCCAGCACCACTAGCGGGAGGGCCCCCGGGGAGCTGTTTTTT. Translated, it gives CASTTSGRAPGELFF.

This clonotype was seen at least ten times. The chain combines TRBV10-3 with TRBJ1-1, with D perhaps TRBD1 (5 bases). With 4 bases removed from V and 4 bases from J, the gap between germline ends came to 13 bases. This CDR3 has 14 amino acids. Germline-derived CDR1 and CDR2 are ENHRY and SYGVKD. The CDR3 protein is CAISGGRMGTEAFF. Written as DNA, the CDR3 is TGTGCCATCAGTGGGGGCAGGATGGGCACTGAAGCTTTCTTT.

This clonotype has more than one count but fewer than ten. The V gene is TRBV30, the J gene TRBJ1-3; D remains ambiguous. V dropped 4 bases and J dropped 2 bases, with 15 bases sitting between them. CDR3 length: 15 amino acids. CDR1 and CDR2 from the germline V gene are GTSNPN and SVGIG (reference sequence). The CDR3 here is CAWTPPRTTGNTIYF. CDR3 nucleotides: TGTGCCTGGACCCCCCCTCGAACCACTGGAAACACCATATATTTT.

This clonotype was detected many times. This chain uses TRBV7-2 with TRBJ1-1; no firm D call. The V end was cut by 7 bases, the J end by 8 bases, with 17 bases between. CDR3 size: 13 residues. Germline lookup yields CDR1 SGHTA and CDR2 FQGNSA. The CDR3 region is CASNELGLGEAFF. CDR3 DNA: TGTGCCAGCAACGAACTAGGGTTGGGAGAAGCTTTCTTT.

By frequency in the sample, this clonotype is medium-sized (0.01 to 0.1%). The gene calls are TRBV5-1 and TRBJ2-7; D may be TRBD2 (5 bases). The CDR3 has 14 amino acids. Per the germline V gene, CDR1 is SGHRS and CDR2 is YFSETQ. V gave up 4 bases and J gave up 0 bases, with 11 bases separating them. The CDR3 spells CASSPGLFSYEQYF. The CDR3 nucleotides read TGCGCCAGCAGCCCCGGACTCTTCTCCTACGAGCAGTACTTC.

This clonotype was picked up many times. This chain joins TRBV20-1 and TRBJ1-4; the D gene is possibly TRBD1 (6 bases). The CDR3 has 13 residues. CDR1 DFQATT and CDR2 SNEGSKA come from the germline V gene (reference sequence). Trimming shortened V by 6 bases and J by 13 bases, and 21 bases separated the two germline ends. CDR3 region: CSARTVSKKGLFF. As DNA, the CDR3 is TGCAGTGCCAGGACAGTATCGAAAAAGGGACTGTTTTTT.

This clonotype was counted ten times or more. The V call is TRBV20-1, the J call TRBJ2-1; D not certain. CDR1 DFQATT and CDR2 SNEGSKA come from the germline V gene (reference sequence). This CDR3 comprises 12 residues. Trimming shortened V by 3 bases and J by 3 bases, and 6 bases separated the two germline ends. CDR3 sequence (DNA): TGCAGTGCTAGGCCCGTCTACAATGAGCAGTTCTTC. Protein: CSARPVYNEQFF.

This clonotype was seen ten or more times. The chain has TRBV29-1 and TRBJ1-1; 8 bases match TRBD1. V shed 6 bases, J shed 4 bases, and the junction held 10 bases outside the gene matches. CDR3 length equals 14 residues. Germline values: CDR1 SQVTM, CDR2 ANQGSEA. CDR3 in amino acids: CSVASGTGGTEAFF. The CDR3, as DNA: TGCAGCGTGGCTTCGGGAACAGGGGGCACTGAAGCTTTCTTT.

This clonotype was seen many times. This rearrangement joins TRBV5-6 to TRBJ2-5; D not certain. Between the trimmed V and J ends, which lost 2 bases and 2 bases, there was a span of 10 bases. The CDR3 extends over 14 amino acids. The germline V gene has CDR1 SGHDT and CDR2 YYEEEE. CDR3 amino acids: CASSFPDGQETQYF. CDR3 coding DNA: TGTGCCAGCAGCTTCCCAGACGGGCAAGAGACCCAGTACTTC.

This clonotype was seen repeatedly, ten times or more. The chain combines TRBV28 with TRBJ2-2; D unclear. Germline V gives CDR1 MDHEN, CDR2 SYDVKM. The CDR3 covers 13 residues. The V end was cut by 4 bases, the J end by 1 base, with 4 bases between. CDR3 bases: TGTGCCAGCAGTTCAGAGAACACCGGGGAGCTGTTTTTT. Its translation is CASSSENTGELFF.